This T cell receptor (beta chain) was sequenced in a study of early stage breast cancer tumors. The data were produced by immunoSEQ multiplex PCR, yet TCRdb's version contains in-frame clones alone and is incomplete. The table lists 50,000 to 75,000 clones, roughly 80% of them singletons. The sample holds one count of this clone. There are 13 residues in the CDR3. Germline CDR1 KGHSH, CDR2 LQKENI. V lost 3 bases and J lost 2, with 7 bases in between. This TCR came from a person aged 25-39 years with breast cancer. V is TRBV18 and J is TRBJ1-1; D ambiguous. The specimen was blood. The CDR3 loop is CASSPASNTEAFF. In DNA, the CDR3 is TGTGCCAGCTCACCGGCCAGTAACACTGAAGCTTTCTTT.